This T cell receptor (beta chain) derives from a study of vaccination and CD4 T cells after COVID-19. Turning to the study itself: Post-COVID draws came a median around 100 days after diagnosis (range 35 to 161). Study outcomes and limitations: The cohort comprised relatively few convalescent patients, and no early post-infection timepoints were analyzed.

Treatment meaning: roughly nine-day PBMC culture with coronavirus spike peptide pools or control peptides (ViraFEST assay). ViraFEST stimulated the growth of antigen-specific T cells using peptide pools and subsequently profiled their TCRs by sequencing. With respect to this clonotype: What it recognizes is unknown.

V lost 5 bases, J lost 4 bases, and 11 bases lay in between. The V gene's germline CDR1 is LNHDA and CDR2 SQIVND (reference sequence). CDR3 size: 13 residues. CD4+ T cells that had been cultured provided DNA sequenced with the Oncomine TCR Beta short-read assay. TCRdb independently ran MiXCR on the PCR reads; one entry per CDR3 protein. The sample yields 10,000 to 15,000 distinct CDR3 sequences, about two fifths seen once. This chain connects TRBV19 to TRBJ1-2; no firm D call. The sequence was collected from a human donor who had recovered from COVID-19. The sequencing used CD4+ T cells from blood, cultured in vitro, collected before SARS-CoV-2 vaccination. In DNA form, the CDR3 reads TGTGCCAGTAGTCAGGCCGGCGGCTATGGCTACACCTTC. It translates to CASSQAGGYGYTF.